Described below is a single T cell receptor beta chain sequence and its context. This receptor's antigen is unknown. It has no much larger one-base neighbor in the sample; base qualities were not kept. Trimming removed 6 bases from V and 0 bases from J, leaving 21 bases between the germline ends. Reading from cysteine to phenylalanine, the CDR3 counts 19 amino acids. Of the read, only the CDR3 DNA is kept; its 57 bases are in frame from base 1. Sequences SGHTA (CDR1) and FQGNSA (CDR2) are obtained from the germline V gene. The sample belongs to a study of cytomegalovirus exposure and HLA in healthy donors (dated by TCRdb to 2015 to 2018). A note on the overall study: The 650 to 800 repertoires of the first cohort and the 120 validation repertoires were produced on the same platform, according to a later analysis. The aim of the study was to test whether cataloging public T cell receptors could identify signatures of past pathogen exposure. In addition to the first cohort of about 650 subjects, a separate validation cohort of approximately 130 different subjects was used. The study combined high-throughput TCR immunosequencing, statistical association of individual TCRs with disease status, and machine learning to predict cytomegalovirus infection status. Study-wide findings and limitations: In both the original and validation cohorts, the classifier was reported to diagnose cytomegalovirus status with high specificity and sensitivity. The study listed 164 TCR beta chains as associated with cytomegalovirus. In vitro tests confirmed that a few of the cytomegalovirus-associated TCR beta chains recognize cytomegalovirus antigens. The authors suggested that the approach could potentially be extended to other disease states and immunological phenotypes. A later analysis had no HLA typing for the validation cohort, so co-occurrence there was scored across all 110 or so repertoires. Across donors, most TCR sequences were observed very rarely, whereas some public TCRs were present in many individuals. Of the cluster scores, roughly 93% were above 0 in a later analysis, which found that TCRs clustered in the first cohort also tended to co-occur in the approximately 110 validation repertoires.

Libraries were prepared through the immunoSEQ multiplex PCR assay. The study's own analysis went as follows. To diagnose cytomegalovirus status from the catalog of TCR beta chain sequences, a statistical classification framework was built. The clones in this table, taken by TCRdb from immuneACCESS, are in-frame only. Not every clone is retained; where verified, under half of the shortfall comes from an unresolved V gene, and the cause of the rest is unknown. That table is the source of V, J and clone size, and D and trimming were worked out from the DNA. This sample gives 150,000 to 200,000 clones in total; 86% of them show up just once. The ten largest clones take up less than 3% of the sample. Donors formed part of the validation cohort, which comprised over a hundred subjects and was distinct from the first cohort of 666 subjects.

The chain is assembled from TRBV7-2 and TRBJ2-6; the D gene is possibly TRBD1, with 5 bases matching. Sequencing was done on a sample of PBMCs. The receptor was isolated from a man aged 18 to 30 in good health and CMV-seropositive. The base sequence is TGTGCCAGCAGATTCAATCAGGGTTTACCTTCCTCTGGGGCCAACGTCCTGACTTTC. This codes for CASRFNQGLPSSGANVLTF.